Shown below are 27 T cell receptor beta chains from a single sample sequenced in a study of blood T cells in healthy people across ages. Then a second PCR, running roughly 7 to 11 cycles, was carried out with a sample-barcoded 5' primer and a J-beta primer mix. TCRdb reprocessed the 5' RACE reads via MiXCR and lists one record per CDR3 protein. The table lists roughly 900,000 distinct CDR3 sequences, 25% to 35% of them singletons. The source material was blood. These receptors all stem from a woman of 80 years or more in good health.

The chain recombines TRBV29-1 with TRBJ2-1; D remains unclear. CDR3 size: 15 residues. Trimming took off 3 bases at V and 0 bases at J, with 12 bases between the two ends. Germline-derived CDR1 and CDR2 are SQVTM and ANQGSEA. CDR3 sequence: CSVEDLALSYNEQFF. DNA for the CDR3: TGCAGCGTTGAGGACCTGGCTCTCTCCTACAATGAGCAGTTCTTC.

This clonotype was seen many times. This sequence joins TRBV11-3 and TRBJ2-5; D gene unclear. In germline, CDR1 is SGHNT, CDR2 YENEEA. Trimming removed 2 bases at V and 3 bases at J, with 10 bases between. There are 14 residues in the CDR3. CDR3 bases: TGTGCCAGCAGCTTATTCGCTCTCGAAGAGACCCAGTACTTC. Protein: CASSLFALEETQYF.

On this clonotype itself: A much larger clone is a single base away; this may be a read error. The conserved phenylalanine or tryptophan normally closing the CDR3 is absent here, so this likely arose from a read error. The rearrangement uses TRBV6-2 or TRBV6-3 and TRBJ2-7, with D maybe TRBD1 (5 bases). The J call may be faulty, since TRBJ2-5 better matches the DNA end. The CDR3 consists of 14 residues. Germline CDR1 and CDR2: MNHEY and SVGEGT. CDR3 DNA: TGTGCCACCTATCGTAGTGGCAGGGAAGAGACCCAGTACTTA. It specifies CATYRSGREETQYL.

This clonotype was counted between two and nine times. J is TRBJ2-1 and V is TRBV6-5; TRBD1 matches 7 bases. The ends lost 1 base at V and 5 bases at J; junction bases unmatched: 17. CDR1 MNHEY and CDR2 SVGAGI come from the germline V gene. The CDR3 loop spans 19 amino acids. The CDR3 bases are TGTGCCAGCAGTTACTTCGGGGTAGGGGGCGCCCCGGTTGACAATGAGCAGTTCTTC. Its protein is CASSYFGVGGAPVDNEQFF.

The chain is built from TRBV7-2 and TRBJ1-5; 7 bases align to TRBD1. CDR3 length: 16 residues. Trimming cost V 4 bases and J 2 bases; bases outside gene matches: 8. Germline V gives CDR1 SGHTA, CDR2 FQGNSA. This CDR3 is CASSSLQGEGNQPQHF. The CDR3 nucleotides are TGTGCCAGCAGCTCCCTTCAGGGGGAAGGCAATCAGCCCCAGCATTTT.

The rearrangement uses TRBV7-6 and TRBJ2-1; 8 bases agree with TRBD2. The V gene end was trimmed by 6 bases and the J gene end by 3 bases; junction bases not matched to a gene: 10. The CDR3 is made up of 16 amino acids. Germline CDR1 and CDR2: SGHVS and FNYEAQ. The CDR3 loop reads CASSSGRGAYYNEQFF. The CDR3 region has the DNA TGTGCCAGCAGTTCTGGGCGGGGGGCTTACTACAATGAGCAGTTCTTC.

With regard to this clonotype: Being one base from a much bigger clone, this may be a read error. The rearrangement uses TRBV9 and TRBJ2-3; TRBD2 is a possible D gene (7 bases). Germline V lookup: CDR1 SGDLS, CDR2 YYNGEE. There are 15 residues in the CDR3. V dropped 10 bases and J dropped 0 bases, with 18 bases sitting between them. The CDR3 DNA sequence: TGTGCCGGCACCACTGGGGGGGCTAGCACAGATACGCAGTATTTT. The encoded protein is CAGTTGGASTDTQYF.

In the case of this clonotype: A much bigger clone sits one base away, suggesting this may be a read error. This chain joins TRBV5-1 and TRBJ2-1; the match to TRBD2 covers 7 bases. This CDR3 has 16 amino acids. CDR1 and CDR2 (germline): SGHRS, YFSETQ. CDR3 residues: CASSLAGGLTDNVQFF. CDR3 in DNA: TGCGCCAGCAGCTTGGCGGGAGGTCTGACCGACAATGTGCAGTTCTTC.

The chain couples TRBV20-1 to TRBJ2-1; 8 nucleotides align to TRBD1. This CDR3 region has 16 residues. Germline CDR1 and CDR2: DFQATT and SNEGSKA (reference sequence). V lost 0 bases and J lost 5; bases outside the gene matches: 9. CDR3 in amino acids: CSARDLRQGRNNEQFF. The CDR3 coding sequence is TGCAGTGCTAGAGATCTTCGACAGGGGCGAAACAATGAGCAGTTCTTC.

V is TRBV19 and J is TRBJ1-6; 8 bases fit TRBD1. V shed 2 bases and J 0 bases; nucleotides not matched to a gene: 9. Looked up from germline, CDR1 is LNHDA and CDR2 is SQIVND (reference sequence). CDR3 length: 19 residues. The CDR3 loop reads CASSIYGTGLSSYNSPLHF. CDR3 bases: TGTGCCAGTAGTATATACGGGACAGGCTTGAGCTCCTATAATTCACCCCTCCACTTT.

The table lists this clonotype with a few counts. The chain links TRBV7-2 to TRBJ1-4, with 8 bases aligning to TRBD1. CDR3 size: 15 residues. From germline, CDR1 is SGHTA and CDR2 FQGNSA. The trim removed 4 bases at V and 11 bases at J, leaving 12 bases unmatched. This chain's CDR3 is CASSSYSRDRRKLFF. The CDR3 nucleotides read TGTGCCAGCAGCTCCTATTCACGGGACAGGCGGAAACTGTTTTTT.

The genes are TRBV20-1 and TRBJ2-6; 8 nucleotides match TRBD2. Germline V CDR1 and CDR2: DFQATT, SNEGSKA (reference sequence). J gave up 2 bases and V 5 bases, and 8 bases lay outside the gene matches. The CDR3 is 16 residues long. CDR3 protein: CSASQPGGTGANVLTF. The DNA for the CDR3 is TGCAGTGCTTCTCAGCCGGGAGGGACTGGGGCCAACGTCCTGACTTTC.

With respect to this clonotype: Possible read error: a much larger clone is one base away. The CDR3 DNA follows: TGTGCCAGCAGCTCCCCCGGGGGGAGGACTAACTATGGCTACACCTTC. Amino acid sequence: CASSSPGGRTNYGYTF. This chain joins TRBV5-4 and TRBJ1-2; the D gene is possibly TRBD1 (5 bases). The CDR3 totals 16 residues. The V gene lost 3 bases and the J gene lost 0 bases, with 15 bases spanning the gap. The germline V gene has CDR1 SGHNT and CDR2 YYREEE (reference sequence).

This chain connects TRBV29-1 to TRBJ2-7; D might be TRBD1 (6 bases). The CDR3 is 13 residues long. V gave up 3 bases and J gave up 5 bases, with 14 bases separating them. Germline CDR1 reads SQVTM; CDR2 reads ANQGSEA. The CDR3 region is CSVDGTPGDEQYF. CDR3 coding DNA: TGCAGCGTTGATGGTACTCCAGGGGACGAGCAGTACTTC.

This clonotype was detected many times. This chain joins TRBV2 and TRBJ2-3, with 11 bases identical to TRBD2. Germline CDR1 and CDR2: SNHLY and FYNNEI. The CDR3 is 17 amino acids. The junction had 14 bases not matched to a gene; V was cut back by 6 bases and J by 6 bases. CDR3 in amino acids: CASSRRVTSGVPDTQYF. CDR3 coding DNA: TGTGCCAGCAGCCGGAGAGTGACTAGCGGGGTCCCGGATACGCAGTATTTT.

This clonotype occurred a few times. DNA of the CDR3: TGTGCCAGCAGCTTTTTGGCCGTCACGAACACCGGGGAGCTGTTTTTT. Amino acid sequence: CASSFLAVTNTGELFF. The rearrangement links TRBV7-2 to TRBJ2-2, with no clear D. There are 16 residues in the CDR3. CDR1 SGHTA and CDR2 FQGNSA come from the germline V gene. With 3 bases removed from V and 0 bases from J, the gap between germline ends came to 11 bases.

The V call is TRBV20-1, the J call TRBJ2-3; possibly TRBD1 or TRBD2 for D (5 bases each). The CDR3 is made up of 14 amino acids. V lost 4 bases, J lost 3 bases, and 14 bases lay in between. Germline loops: CDR1 DFQATT, CDR2 SNEGSKA (reference sequence). As DNA, the CDR3 is TGCAGTGCTAAAGACACCTGGGGGACAGATACGCAGTATTTT. Protein sequence: CSAKDTWGTDTQYF.

This clonotype showed up many times. The chain has TRBV20-1 and TRBJ2-1; D might be TRBD1 (6 bases). CDR1 and CDR2 from the germline V gene are DFQATT and SNEGSKA (reference sequence). The CDR3 consists of 13 residues. Trimming shortened V by 2 bases and J by 14 bases, and 19 bases separated the two germline ends. This chain's CDR3 is CSARNPTKGEEFF. The CDR3 coding sequence is TGCAGTGCTAGAAACCCCACCAAGGGGGAAGAGTTCTTC.

This clonotype was counted only a few times. The chain couples TRBV7-6 to TRBJ1-1; tentatively, D is TRBD1 (5 bases). This CDR3 contains 12 residues. V was pared by 5 bases and J by 7 bases, with 11 bases between. Looked up from germline, CDR1 is SGHVS and CDR2 is FNYEAQ. Written as DNA, the CDR3 is TGTGCCAGCAGCCGAGGGGACGGTGAAGCTTTCTTT. Protein: CASSRGDGEAFF.

Concerning this clonotype: A junction end diverges from the germline sequence, so it may reflect a read error. The rearrangement links TRBV7-9 to TRBJ1-1; D possibly corresponds to TRBD1 (5 bases). Per the germline V gene, CDR1 is SEHNR and CDR2 is FQNEAQ (reference sequence). CDR3 size: 14 residues. CDR3 region: CATSLPQENTEAFF. Written as DNA, the CDR3 is TGTGCCACCAGCTTACCACAGGAGAACACTGAAGCTTTCTTT. Combining the CDR3 with reference TRBV7-9 and TRBJ1-1 gives the whole variable domain DTGVSQNPRHKITKRGQNVTFRCDPISEHNRLYWYRQTLGQGPEFLTYFQNEAQLEKSRLLSDRFSAERPKGSFSTLEIQRTEQGDSAMYLCATSLPQENTEAFFGQGTRLTVV.

The gene calls are TRBV5-1 and TRBJ1-2; 8 bases line up with TRBD1. V lost 5 bases, J lost 4 bases, and 7 bases stayed unmatched. The germline CDR1 and CDR2 sequences are SGHRS and YFSETQ. CDR3 length: 14 amino acids. The chain's CDR3 is CASSSGQGSYGYTF. DNA for the CDR3: TGCGCCAGCAGTTCAGGACAGGGAAGCTATGGCTACACCTTC.

As regards this clonotype: A clone one base away is much larger, so this may be a read error. The J gene is TRBJ2-1, the V gene TRBV4-3, with a tentative D call TRBD2 (5 bases). V was shortened by 0 bases and J by 13 bases, with 16 bases between the two germline ends. The CDR3 loop spans 14 amino acids. Per germline, CDR1 LGHNA and CDR2 YSLEER. CDR3 amino acids: CASSQEPGFETQFF. The CDR3 DNA sequence: TGCGCCAGCAGCCAAGAACCGGGGTTCGAGACCCAGTTCTTC.

V gene TRBV5-1 combines with J gene TRBJ2-5; 9 bases map to TRBD1. CDR1 is SGHRS, CDR2 YFSETQ, per germline. This CDR3 comprises 15 residues. The J segment lost 11 bases and the V segment lost 2 bases, leaving 13 bases of the junction unmatched. Written as DNA, the CDR3 is TGCGCCAGCAGCTTTTTCTCCGGGACAGGGTTTGAGCAGTACTTC. It translates to CASSFFSGTGFEQYF.

This clonotype was seen many times. The rearrangement joins TRBV4-3 to TRBJ2-1, with 16 bases identical to TRBD2. The CDR3 consists of 16 residues. J lost 6 bases, V lost 7 bases, and 6 bases had no gene match. Germline lookup yields CDR1 LGHNA and CDR2 YSLEER. Here the CDR3 reads CASNPGLAGGLNEQFF. CDR3 coding DNA: TGCGCCAGCAACCCGGGACTAGCGGGGGGGCTCAATGAGCAGTTCTTC.

Concerning this clonotype: Since a much larger clone is just one base distant, this may be a read error. The rearrangement uses TRBV14 and TRBJ1-2; D gene ambiguous. CDR1 SGHDN and CDR2 FVKESK come from the germline V gene. The CDR3 covers 14 residues. CDR3 coding DNA: TGTGCCAGCAGCCAAGGCTACAGTGACTATGACTACACCTTC. Its protein product is CASSQGYSDYDYTF. The full variable domain, completed using reference TRBV14 and TRBJ1-2, is EAGVTQFPSHSVIEKGQTVTLRCDPISGHDNLYWYRRVMGKEIKFLLHFVKESKQDESGMPNNRFLAERTGGTYSTLKVQPAELEDSGVYFCASSQGYSDYDYTFGSGTRLTVV.

In its sample, this clonotype was seen many times. This sequence joins TRBV29-1 and TRBJ1-2; TRBD1 is a possible D gene (5 bases). This CDR3 comprises 13 residues. V gave up 2 bases and J gave up 5 bases, with 12 bases separating them. CDR1 is SQVTM, CDR2 ANQGSEA, per germline. CDR3 bases: TGCAGCGTTGAACCCCAGGGTAGTTATGGCTACACCTTC. Translated, it gives CSVEPQGSYGYTF.

This clonotype was counted many times. The chain is built from TRBV6-2 or TRBV6-3 and TRBJ2-2, with 9 bases fitting TRBD2. The CDR3 contains 15 residues. J lost 2 bases, V lost 4 bases, and 2 bases had no gene match. The germline gives CDR1 MNHEY, CDR2 SVGEGT. The CDR3 region has the DNA TGTGCCAGCAGTTTCGGGACTAGCAACACCGGGGAGCTGTTTTTT. Its protein product is CASSFGTSNTGELFF.